The present entry profiles one T cell receptor (beta chain) with its context. The specificity of this receptor is unknown. Nothing much larger sits one base from this clone, and base qualities are not available. The data belong to a study of blood T cell repertoires in COVID-19 (TCRdb year 2020). At the level of the whole study: Samples covering the acute and convalescent phases of COVID-19 were provided by collaborators in the United States, Italy and Spain. The material from the prospective study consisted of cDNA or gDNA derived from T cells, B-cell-depleted T cells, or PBMCs. Deeply sampled blood TCRbeta repertoires from subjects exposed to, actively infected with, or recovered from COVID-19 were included in the dataset. A freely available public database, intended as a resource for researchers studying the immune response to SARS-CoV-2, is where the repertoires were released. The samples were drawn from two sources: the first 160 participants of the ongoing ImmuneRACE study, and fewer than 1,500 subjects contributed by 6 global collaborators. Nearly every sample came with metadata listing a de-identified subject ID, COVID-19 status, age in years and sex. HLA class I and class II types, where available, came from metadata supplied by the sample provider rather than from assay-based typing.

TCRbeta CDR3 regions were amplified from genomic DNA using the immunoSEQ Assay, a bias-controlled multiplex PCR. Concerning the study's data processing: The number of nucleated cells in each sample was estimated by amplification of reference gene primers within the assay. Sequence reads were collapsed and filtered to measure the absolute abundance of every unique TCRbeta CDR3 rearrangement. For each sample, productive Simpson clonality was calculated as the square root of Simpson's diversity index over productive rearrangements. In its TCRdb copy, this immuneACCESS table keeps in-frame sequences only and misses some clones. Where compared with another copy, unresolved V genes explain less than half of these, and the others have no known cause. For V, J and clone size, that table is used; D and trimming come from the DNA. This sample gives 100,000 to 150,000 clones in total; 80% to 85% of them show up just once. 9.5% to 15% of the sample is taken by the ten largest.

The CDR3 has 16 amino acids, counting the end cysteine and phenylalanine. Kept here is only the CDR3 DNA, which spans 48 bases and is read in frame from base 1. Per the germline V gene, SGHAT is the CDR1 and FQNNGV is the CDR2. V lost 1 base and J lost 3 bases, and the count of bases not matched to a germline gene is 9. Samples from volunteer blood donors who had recovered from COVID-19 were contributed by a second Seattle source. The collaborating institutions used their own protocols to collect whole blood in K2EDTA tubes. Collaborator samples were shipped for TCRbeta analysis as frozen whole blood, isolated PBMCs, or DNA extracted from either sample type. Paper-wide results and their limitations: Clinical and demographic metadata were provided uncurated, with the amount varying by source and participant.

The sequenced sample was peripheral blood. The sequence was collected from a woman in her twenties or thirties who had recovered from COVID-19. The sequence links TRBV11-2 to TRBJ2-7; 7 of the junction bases match TRBD1. The DNA sequence is as follows: TGTGCCAGCAGCTTAGTAGCAGGGGGTCGCTTCTACGAGCAGTACTTC. Its translation reads: CASSLVAGGRFYEQYF.